This T cell receptor (beta chain) is drawn from a study of shared clonotypes between healthy human individuals. Study-level information: A few men and a couple of women, aged 18 to 49, were donors. General observations from the study: It was expected that sequencing depth would affect clonotype sharing among donors.

It was across several immunoSEQ plates that each subset's genomic DNA was evenly split. Only in-frame clones appear in the TCRdb table, and some are missing; sequencing was by immunoSEQ multiplex PCR. This table has millions of clones, 80% to 95% appearing once. To note about this clone: Its antigen is currently unknown.

The donors were adults (healthy and HIV-negative) with no recent acute infections or vaccinations. The J segment lost 1 base and the V segment lost 5 bases, leaving 2 bases of the junction unmatched. CDR3 size: 13 residues. Germline V gene sequence: CDR1 LNHDA, CDR2 SQIVND (reference sequence). The chain has TRBV19 and TRBJ2-7; TRBD1 matches at 7 bases. The source of this sequence is a man younger than 30 in good health. Some clones in this sample may be carry-over from other donors' samples. The sequenced sample was naive CD4+ T cells from PBMCs. The subset here: CD45RA+ positively selected. As DNA, the CDR3 is TGTGCCAGTAGTTCGGGACAGTCCTACGAGCAGTACTTC. It encodes CASSSGQSYEQYF.